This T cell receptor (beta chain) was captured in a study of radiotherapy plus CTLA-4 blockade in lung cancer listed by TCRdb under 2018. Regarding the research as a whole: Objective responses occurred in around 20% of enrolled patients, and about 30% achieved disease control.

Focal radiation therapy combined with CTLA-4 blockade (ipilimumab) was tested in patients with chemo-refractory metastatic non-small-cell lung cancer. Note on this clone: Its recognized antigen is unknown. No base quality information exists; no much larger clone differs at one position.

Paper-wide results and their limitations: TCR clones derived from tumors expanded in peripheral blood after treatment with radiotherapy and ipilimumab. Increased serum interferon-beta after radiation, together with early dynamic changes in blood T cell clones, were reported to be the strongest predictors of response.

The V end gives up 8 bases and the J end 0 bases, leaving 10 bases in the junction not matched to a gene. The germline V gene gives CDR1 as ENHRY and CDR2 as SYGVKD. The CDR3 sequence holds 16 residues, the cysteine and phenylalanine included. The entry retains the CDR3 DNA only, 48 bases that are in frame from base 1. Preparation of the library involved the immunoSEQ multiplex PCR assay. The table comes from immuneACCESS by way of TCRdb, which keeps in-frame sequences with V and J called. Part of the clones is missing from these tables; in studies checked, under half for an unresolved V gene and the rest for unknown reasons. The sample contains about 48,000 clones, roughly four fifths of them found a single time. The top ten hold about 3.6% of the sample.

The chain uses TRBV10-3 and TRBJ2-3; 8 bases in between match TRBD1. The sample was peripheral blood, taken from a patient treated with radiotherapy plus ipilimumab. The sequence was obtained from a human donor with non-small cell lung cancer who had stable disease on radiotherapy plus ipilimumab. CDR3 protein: CAISEQDRASTDTQYF. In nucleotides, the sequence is TGTGCCATCTCAGAACAGGACAGGGCTAGCACAGATACGCAGTATTTT.